This T cell receptor (beta chain) was observed in a study of blood T cells in healthy people across ages. The donors, all healthy, were Caucasians living in Russia, aged about 6 to 100. To note about this clonotype: Its target is not known.

Combining a sample-barcoded 5' primer with a J-beta primer mix, a second PCR ran for about 7 to 12 cycles. TCRdb reprocessed the 5' RACE reads via MiXCR and lists one record per CDR3 protein. The sample shows roughly 2 million distinct CDR3 sequences, 49% of them seen only once. Study-level points and caveats: Bulk PBMC profiling left naive and antigen-experienced comparisons inconclusive. Researchers judged that diversity estimates from one million T cells fell short of true values. The donors' CMV status was not determined, possibly confounding changes in expanded clonotypes.

The length of the CDR3 is 20 residues. V gave up 8 bases and J gave up 0 bases; unmatched junction bases: 18. Germline V gene sequence: CDR1 MDHEN, CDR2 SYDVKM. The TCR sequence derives from a woman between 35 and 50 years old in good health. Source material: blood. The genes are TRBV28 and TRBJ2-3, with 12 bases identical to TRBD2. The CDR3 region has the DNA TGTGCCAGCGGGGCCCTCGCTCGGCTAGCGGGGGGGTCTAGCACAGATACGCAGTATTTT. Translating gives CASGALARLAGGSSTDTQYF. Using reference TRBV28 and TRBJ2-3 for the parts outside the CDR3, the full variable domain is DVKVTQSSRYLVKRTGEKVFLECVQDMDHENMFWYRQDPGLGLRLIYFSYDVKMKEKGDIPEGYSVSREKKERFSLILESASTNQTSMYLCASGALARLAGGSSTDTQYFGPGTRLTVL.